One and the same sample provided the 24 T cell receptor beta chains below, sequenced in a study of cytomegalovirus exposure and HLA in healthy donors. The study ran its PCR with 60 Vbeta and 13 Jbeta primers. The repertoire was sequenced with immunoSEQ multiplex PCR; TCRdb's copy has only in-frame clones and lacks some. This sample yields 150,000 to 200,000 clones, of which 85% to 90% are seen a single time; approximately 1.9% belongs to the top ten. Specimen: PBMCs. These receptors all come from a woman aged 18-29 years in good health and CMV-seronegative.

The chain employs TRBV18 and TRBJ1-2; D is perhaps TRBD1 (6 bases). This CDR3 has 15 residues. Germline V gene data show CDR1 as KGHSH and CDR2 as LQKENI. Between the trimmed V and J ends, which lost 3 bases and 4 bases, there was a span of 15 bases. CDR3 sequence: CASSPTQGLGYGYTF. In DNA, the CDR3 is TGTGCCAGCTCACCGACACAGGGTTTGGGCTATGGCTACACCTTC.

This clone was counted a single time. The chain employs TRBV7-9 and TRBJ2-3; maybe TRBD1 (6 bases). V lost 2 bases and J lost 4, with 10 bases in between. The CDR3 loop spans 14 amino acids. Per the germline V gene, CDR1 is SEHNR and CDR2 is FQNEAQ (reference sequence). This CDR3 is CASSLTTGADTQYF. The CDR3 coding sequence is TGTGCCAGCAGCTTAACGACAGGCGCAGATACGCAGTATTTT.

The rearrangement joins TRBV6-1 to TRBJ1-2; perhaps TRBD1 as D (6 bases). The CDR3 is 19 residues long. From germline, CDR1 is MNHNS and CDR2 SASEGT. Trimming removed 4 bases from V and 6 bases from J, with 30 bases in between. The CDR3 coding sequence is TGTGCCAGCAGTGCCCGAGAGGCTTTGAGAATGGGGGCGCAAGATGGCTACACCTTC. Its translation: CASSAREALRMGAQDGYTF.

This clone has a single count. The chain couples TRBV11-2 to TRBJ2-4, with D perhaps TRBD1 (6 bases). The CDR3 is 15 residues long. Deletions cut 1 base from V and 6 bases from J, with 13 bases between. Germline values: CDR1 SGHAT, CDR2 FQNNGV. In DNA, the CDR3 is TGTGCCAGCAGCTTAGGCGGTCAGGGGTTAAACATTCAGTACTTC. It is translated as CASSLGGQGLNIQYF. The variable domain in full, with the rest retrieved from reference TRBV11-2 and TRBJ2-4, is EAGVAQSPRYKIIEKRQSVAFWCNPISGHATLYWYQQILGQGPKLLIQFQNNGVVDDSQLPKDRFSAERLKGVDSTLKIQPAKLEDSAVYLCASSLGGQGLNIQYFGAGTRLSVL.

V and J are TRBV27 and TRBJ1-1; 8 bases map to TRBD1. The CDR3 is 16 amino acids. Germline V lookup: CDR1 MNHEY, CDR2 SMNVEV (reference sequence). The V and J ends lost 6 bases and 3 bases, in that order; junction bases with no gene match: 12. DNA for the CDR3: TGTGCCAGCAGCCGGACCGGGACAGGAATGCACACTGAAGCTTTCTTT. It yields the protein CASSRTGTGMHTEAFF.

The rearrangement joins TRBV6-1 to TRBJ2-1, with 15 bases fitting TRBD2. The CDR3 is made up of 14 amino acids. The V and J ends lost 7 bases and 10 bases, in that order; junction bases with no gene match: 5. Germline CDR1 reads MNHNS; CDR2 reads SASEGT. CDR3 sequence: CASMTGTSGREQFF. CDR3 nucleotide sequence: TGTGCCAGCATGACCGGGACTAGCGGGAGGGAGCAGTTCTTC.

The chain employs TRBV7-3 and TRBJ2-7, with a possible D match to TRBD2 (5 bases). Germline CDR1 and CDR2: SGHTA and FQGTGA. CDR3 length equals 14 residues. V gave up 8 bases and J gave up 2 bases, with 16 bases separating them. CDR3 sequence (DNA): TGTGCCAGCGGGAGCGGCCATCCCCCCTACGAGCAGTACTTC. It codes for CASGSGHPPYEQYF. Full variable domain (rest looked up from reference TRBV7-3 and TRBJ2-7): GAGVSQTPSNKVTEKGKYVELRCDPISGHTALYWYRQSLGQGPEFLIYFQGTGAADDSGLPNDRFFAVRPEGSVSTLKIQRTERGDSAVYLCASGSGHPPYEQYFGPGTRLTVT.

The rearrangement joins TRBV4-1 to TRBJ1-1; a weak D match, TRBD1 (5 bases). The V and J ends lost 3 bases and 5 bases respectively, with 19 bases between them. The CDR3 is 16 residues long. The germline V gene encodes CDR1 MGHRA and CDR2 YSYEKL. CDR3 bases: TGCGCCAGCAGCCACCCGGGGGGTCGGGTAGGAACTGAAGCTTTCTTT. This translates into CASSHPGGRVGTEAFF.

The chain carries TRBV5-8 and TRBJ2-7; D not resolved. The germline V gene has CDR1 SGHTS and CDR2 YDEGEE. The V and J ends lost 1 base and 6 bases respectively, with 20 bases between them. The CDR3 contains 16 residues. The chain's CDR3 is CASSLTALGSLGEQYF. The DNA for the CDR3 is TGTGCCAGCAGCTTGACAGCACTCGGTTCTCTGGGCGAGCAGTACTTC.

CDR3 coding DNA: TGTGCCAGTAGTTTCTCGGCAGGGGTCGAGACCCAGTACTTC. Protein product: CASSFSAGVETQYF. The rearrangement links TRBV19 to TRBJ2-5, with D perhaps TRBD1 (6 bases). Germline V gene lookup returns CDR1 LNHDA and CDR2 SQIVND (reference sequence). V shed 5 bases and J shed 5 bases, with 15 bases lying between them. The CDR3 length is 14 residues.

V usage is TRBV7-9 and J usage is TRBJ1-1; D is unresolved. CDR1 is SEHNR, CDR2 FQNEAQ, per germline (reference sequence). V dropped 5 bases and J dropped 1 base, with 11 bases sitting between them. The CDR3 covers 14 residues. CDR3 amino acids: CASSPGERNTEAFF. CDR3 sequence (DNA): TGTGCCAGCAGCCCCGGGGAGCGGAACACTGAAGCTTTCTTT.

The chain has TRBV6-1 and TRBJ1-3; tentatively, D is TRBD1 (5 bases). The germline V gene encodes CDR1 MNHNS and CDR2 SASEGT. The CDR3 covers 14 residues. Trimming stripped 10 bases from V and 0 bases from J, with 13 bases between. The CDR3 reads CAIWGGSSGNTIYF. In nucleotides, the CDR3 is TGTGCCATTTGGGGGGGGAGCTCTGGAAACACCATATATTTT.

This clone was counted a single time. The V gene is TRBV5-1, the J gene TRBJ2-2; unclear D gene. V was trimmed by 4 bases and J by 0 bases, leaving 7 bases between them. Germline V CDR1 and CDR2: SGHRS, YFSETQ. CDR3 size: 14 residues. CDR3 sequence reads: CASSILPNTGELFF. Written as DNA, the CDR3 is TGCGCCAGCAGCATACTCCCGAACACCGGGGAGCTGTTTTTT.

The CDR3 region has the DNA TGTGCCAGCAGCTTAGCCGGCAGGCGTAATGAAAAACTGTTTTTT. Encoded protein: CASSLAGRRNEKLFF. The J gene is TRBJ1-4, the V gene TRBV7-9; D ambiguous. V was shortened by 0 bases and J by 4 bases, with 9 bases between the two germline ends. Germline CDR1 reads SEHNR; CDR2 reads FQNEAQ (reference sequence). This CDR3 region has 15 residues.

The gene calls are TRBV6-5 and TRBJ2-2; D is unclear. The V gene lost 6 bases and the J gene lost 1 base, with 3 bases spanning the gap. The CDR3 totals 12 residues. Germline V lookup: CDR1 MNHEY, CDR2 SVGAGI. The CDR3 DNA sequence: TGTGCCAGCAGCTTGAACACCGGGGAGCTGTTTTTT. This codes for CASSLNTGELFF.

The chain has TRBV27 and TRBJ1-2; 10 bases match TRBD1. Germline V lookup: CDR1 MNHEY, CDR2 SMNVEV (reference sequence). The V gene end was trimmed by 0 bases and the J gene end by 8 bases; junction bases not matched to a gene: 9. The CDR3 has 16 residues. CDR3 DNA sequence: TGTGCCAGCAGTTTATCGGGGGGACAGGGGTTTGGAGGCTACACCTTC. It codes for CASSLSGGQGFGGYTF.

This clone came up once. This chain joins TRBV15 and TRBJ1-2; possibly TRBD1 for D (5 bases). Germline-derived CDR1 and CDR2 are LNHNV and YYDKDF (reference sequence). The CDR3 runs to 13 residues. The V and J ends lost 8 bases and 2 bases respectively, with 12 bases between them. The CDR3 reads CATSHGGNYGYTF. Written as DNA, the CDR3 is TGTGCCACCTCCCATGGGGGGAACTATGGCTACACCTTC.

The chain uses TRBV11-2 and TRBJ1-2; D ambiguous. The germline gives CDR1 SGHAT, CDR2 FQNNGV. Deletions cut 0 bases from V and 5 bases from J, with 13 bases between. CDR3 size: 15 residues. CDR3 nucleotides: TGTGCCAGCAGCTTAGATCCGGGGAGAGCGTATGGCTACACCTTC. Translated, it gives CASSLDPGRAYGYTF. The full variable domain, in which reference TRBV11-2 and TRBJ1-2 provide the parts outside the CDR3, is EAGVAQSPRYKIIEKRQSVAFWCNPISGHATLYWYQQILGQGPKLLIQFQNNGVVDDSQLPKDRFSAERLKGVDSTLKIQPAKLEDSAVYLCASSLDPGRAYGYTFGSGTRLTVV.

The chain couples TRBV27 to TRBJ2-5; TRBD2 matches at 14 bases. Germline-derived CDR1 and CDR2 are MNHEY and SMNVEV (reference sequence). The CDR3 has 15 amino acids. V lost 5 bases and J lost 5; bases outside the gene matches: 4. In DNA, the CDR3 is TGTGCCAGCAGTCCGGGACTAGCGGGAGCGGAGACCCAGTACTTC. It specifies CASSPGLAGAETQYF.

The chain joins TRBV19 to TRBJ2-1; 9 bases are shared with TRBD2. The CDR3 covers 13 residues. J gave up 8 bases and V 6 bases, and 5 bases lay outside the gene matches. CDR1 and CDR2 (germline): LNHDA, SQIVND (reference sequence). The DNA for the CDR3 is TGTGCCAGTAGCCTAGCGGGAATAGATGAGCAGTTCTTC. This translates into CASSLAGIDEQFF.

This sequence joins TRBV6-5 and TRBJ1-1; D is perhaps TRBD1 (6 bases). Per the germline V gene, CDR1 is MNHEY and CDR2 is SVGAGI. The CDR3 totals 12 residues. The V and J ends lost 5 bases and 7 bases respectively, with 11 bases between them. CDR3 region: CASSTQDSEAFF. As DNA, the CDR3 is TGTGCCAGCAGTACCCAGGACAGTGAAGCTTTCTTT.

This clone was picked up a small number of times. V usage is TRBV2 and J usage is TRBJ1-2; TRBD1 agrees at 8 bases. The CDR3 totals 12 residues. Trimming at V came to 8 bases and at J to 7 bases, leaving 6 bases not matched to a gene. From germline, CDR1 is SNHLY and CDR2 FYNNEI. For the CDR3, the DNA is TGTGCCAGCGCCCAGGGGGCTCTTGGCTACACCTTC. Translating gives CASAQGALGYTF.

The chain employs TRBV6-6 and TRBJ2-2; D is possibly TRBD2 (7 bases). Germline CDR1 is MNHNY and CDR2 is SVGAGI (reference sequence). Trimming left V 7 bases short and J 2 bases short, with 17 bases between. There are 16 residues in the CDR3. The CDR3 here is CASNPRGARNTGELFF. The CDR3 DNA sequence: TGTGCCAGCAACCCTCGGGGGGCCAGAAACACCGGGGAGCTGTTTTTT.

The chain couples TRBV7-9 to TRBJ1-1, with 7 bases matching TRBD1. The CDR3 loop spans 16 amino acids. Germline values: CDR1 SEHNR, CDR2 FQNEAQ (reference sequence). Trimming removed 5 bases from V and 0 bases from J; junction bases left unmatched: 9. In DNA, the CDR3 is TGTGCCAGCAGCCCACCGACAGGGCCTCTGAACACTGAAGCTTTCTTT. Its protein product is CASSPPTGPLNTEAFF. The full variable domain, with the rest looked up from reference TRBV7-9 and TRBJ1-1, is DTGVSQNPRHKITKRGQNVTFRCDPISEHNRLYWYRQTLGQGPEFLTYFQNEAQLEKSRLLSDRFSAERPKGSFSTLEIQRTEQGDSAMYLCASSPPTGPLNTEAFFGQGTRLTVV.